One and the same sample provided the 19 T cell receptor beta chains below, sequenced in a study of human T cells and chemical hapten exposure. The time point denotes: patch test 2, 6 weeks after DPC sensitization. Treatment defined: therapeutic diphenylcyclopropenone sensitization with weekly scalp DPC. TCRdb passed the RACE reads through MiXCR, listing each CDR3 protein once. Counted here are fewer than 95,000 distinct CDR3 sequences, more than 9.5% occurring once; the ten biggest clones make up 2.2%. This material consisted of whole blood, taken in connection with sensitization to the hapten diphenylcyclopropenone (DPC). The receptors come from a man aged 40-55 years with alopecia areata. Some clones in this sample may be carry-over from other donors' samples.

The CDR3 is CASRVTDTQYF. The CDR3, as DNA: TGTGCCAGCAGAGTGACAGATACGCAGTATTTT. The gene calls are TRBV7-2 and TRBJ2-3, with no clear D. Deletions cut 6 bases from V and 3 bases from J, with 4 bases between. This CDR3 has 11 amino acids. Germline V gene data show CDR1 as SGHTA and CDR2 as FQGNSA.

In this sample, this clonotype turned up a few times. The J gene is TRBJ2-3, the V gene TRBV6-6, with unresolved D. The V end lost 7 bases, the J end lost 1 base, and 18 bases lay between the germline ends. The CDR3 spans 16 residues. CDR1 is MNHNY and CDR2 is SVGAGI in the germline V gene (reference sequence). In nucleotides, the CDR3 is TGTGCCAGCACCTTCTCACCGTTATGGGGCACAGATACGCAGTATTTT. It specifies CASTFSPLWGTDTQYF.

Many counts were recorded for this clonotype. Written as DNA, the CDR3 is TGTGCCAGCAGCCCGGGACTAGCGCCAGATACGCAGTATTTT. It codes for CASSPGLAPDTQYF. The V gene is TRBV11-2, the J gene TRBJ2-3; 10 nucleotides line up with TRBD2. Trimming removed 5 bases from V and 4 bases from J; junction bases left unmatched: 3. CDR1 and CDR2 (germline): SGHAT, FQNNGV. This CDR3 spans 14 amino acids.

This clonotype turned up a few times. The V call is TRBV10-3, the J call TRBJ2-3; TRBD1 matches at 10 bases. This CDR3 has 15 amino acids. The junction had 2 bases not matched to a gene; V was cut back by 0 bases and J by 5 bases. Per germline, CDR1 ENHRY and CDR2 SYGVKD. The CDR3 coding sequence is TGTGCCATCAGTGAGTCAGGACAGGGGGGAGATACGCAGTATTTT. The encoded protein is CAISESGQGGDTQYF.

This clonotype has ten or more counts. The rearrangement joins TRBV6-5 to TRBJ2-1, with TRBD2 matching over 8 bases. The CDR3 spans 16 residues. CDR1 and CDR2 (germline): MNHEY, SVGAGI. V lost 0 bases to trimming and J lost 8 bases; unmatched junction nucleotides: 9. CDR3 protein: CASSYSMGGRIDEQFF. The DNA for the CDR3 is TGTGCCAGCAGTTACTCGATGGGCGGGAGGATCGATGAGCAGTTCTTC.

This clonotype was counted between two and nine times. V usage is TRBV5-1 and J usage is TRBJ2-5; TRBD1 might be the D (5 bases). Germline CDR1 and CDR2: SGHRS and YFSETQ. There are 14 residues in the CDR3. Deletions cut 7 bases from V and 4 bases from J, with 17 bases between. The CDR3 spells CASAPQGAPETQYF. CDR3 sequence (DNA): TGCGCCAGCGCCCCCCAAGGGGCCCCAGAGACCCAGTACTTC.

The J gene is TRBJ1-5, the V gene TRBV7-3; D not resolved. V lost 2 bases and J 0 bases, leaving 26 bases between the germline ends. The CDR3 has 21 residues. The germline V gene has CDR1 SGHTA and CDR2 FQGTGA. The CDR3 DNA reads TGTGCCAGCAGCTTAGATTGTTTGACCGCTGAGTGGAGTTATAGCAATCAGCCCCAGCATTTT. This sequence encodes CASSLDCLTAEWSYSNQPQHF. Supplemented by reference TRBV7-3 and TRBJ1-5, the full variable domain reads GAGVSQTPSNKVTEKGKYVELRCDPISGHTALYWYRQSLGQGPEFLIYFQGTGAADDSGLPNDRFFAVRPEGSVSTLKIQRTERGDSAVYLCASSLDCLTAEWSYSNQPQHFGDGTRLSIL.

This clonotype was seen at least ten times. This chain uses TRBV12-3 or TRBV12-4 with TRBJ2-2; 7 bases match TRBD1. Trimming removed 5 bases from V and 1 base from J; junction bases left unmatched: 1. There are 14 residues in the CDR3. The CDR3 DNA is TGTGCCAGCAGTCGACAGGGGAACACCGGGGAGCTGTTTTTT. It yields the protein CASSRQGNTGELFF.

This clonotype was detected only a few times. CDR3 residues: CASSFTPRAGGPPYEQYF. CDR3 coding DNA: TGTGCCAGCAGCTTTACACCCCGGGCGGGAGGGCCGCCCTACGAGCAGTACTTC. The rearrangement links TRBV7-9 to TRBJ2-7; 9 bases agree with TRBD2. This CDR3 contains 18 residues. Germline CDR1 is SEHNR and CDR2 is FQNEAQ (reference sequence). The V segment lost 3 bases and the J segment 2 bases; nucleotides outside the gene matches: 14.

This clonotype was detected only a few times. The rearrangement joins TRBV5-1 to TRBJ2-3; D is ambiguous. This CDR3 has 14 amino acids. The germline V gene has CDR1 SGHRS and CDR2 YFSETQ. Trimming removed 0 bases at V and 0 bases at J, with 5 bases between. The chain's CDR3 is CASSLVQSTDTQYF. CDR3 sequence (DNA): TGCGCCAGCAGCTTGGTTCAGAGCACAGATACGCAGTATTTT.

This clonotype was detected ten times or more. The chain has TRBV7-2 and TRBJ1-1; 11 bases map to TRBD1. Germline CDR1 is SGHTA and CDR2 is FQGNSA. Losses at the gene ends were 5 bases for V and 2 bases for J; bases not matched to a gene: 4. The CDR3 extends over 15 amino acids. In DNA form, the CDR3 reads TGTGCCAGCAGCACCAGGACAGGGGGCAACACTGAAGCTTTCTTT. Translating gives CASSTRTGGNTEAFF.

This clonotype was seen more than once but under ten times. The chain joins TRBV6-1 to TRBJ1-5; D may be TRBD1 (6 bases). Germline CDR1 and CDR2: MNHNS and SASEGT. Trimming shortened V by 1 base and J by 4 bases, and 11 bases separated the two germline ends. The CDR3 is 15 amino acids. CDR3 in DNA: TGTGCCAGCAGTGAAGGGGGGGGGCGGAATCAGCCCCAGCATTTT. Residues: CASSEGGGRNQPQHF.

The chain combines TRBV9 with TRBJ2-3; 8 positions agree with TRBD2. The V gene's germline CDR1 is SGDLS and CDR2 YYNGEE. The CDR3 consists of 15 residues. After removal of 3 bases from V and 3 bases from J, the junction contained 6 bases not matched to a gene. The CDR3 sequence is CASSGGLGGTDTQYF. The CDR3 nucleotides read TGTGCCAGCAGCGGGGGACTAGGGGGGACAGATACGCAGTATTTT.

The chain couples TRBV2 to TRBJ2-1, with 14 bases lining up with TRBD2. CDR3 length: 14 amino acids. The trim removed 8 bases at V and 12 bases at J, leaving 9 bases unmatched. CDR1 is SNHLY, CDR2 FYNNEI, per germline. The CDR3 is CASGPGLAGVGQFF. For the CDR3, the DNA is TGTGCCAGCGGCCCGGGACTAGCGGGAGTGGGGCAGTTCTTC.

This clonotype was observed a few times. The chain joins TRBV9 to TRBJ1-1; 9 nucleotides match TRBD1. Germline V CDR1 and CDR2: SGDLS, YYNGEE. V was clipped by 4 bases and J by 5 bases; unmatched bases: 12. The CDR3 runs 16 residues. This CDR3 is CASSPTGQGVGTEAFF. CDR3 nucleotide sequence: TGTGCCAGCAGCCCTACGGGACAGGGAGTGGGTACTGAAGCTTTCTTT.

This clonotype appeared a few times. The J gene is TRBJ1-1, the V gene TRBV20-1; 7 bases are a match to TRBD1. Per germline, CDR1 DFQATT and CDR2 SNEGSKA (reference sequence). The CDR3 sequence is 14 residues long. The junction had 7 bases not matched to a gene; V was cut back by 4 bases and J by 2 bases. This CDR3 reads CSAKWDRYNTEAFF. The CDR3 bases are TGCAGTGCTAAATGGGACAGATATAACACTGAAGCTTTCTTT.

The chain combines TRBV12-3 or TRBV12-4 with TRBJ1-2; 7 bases align to TRBD1. V trimming: 9 bases; J trimming: 4 bases; junction bases outside the gene matches: 14. The CDR3 extends over 15 amino acids. DNA for the CDR3: TGTGCCAGTCTGGGGCAGGGGGGTCACTTCTATGGCTACACCTTC. As protein: CASLGQGGHFYGYTF.

The rearrangement joins TRBV4-2 to TRBJ2-3; D not certain. The CDR3 sequence is 17 residues long. Per germline, CDR1 LGHNA and CDR2 YNFKEQ. The germline V and J ends were trimmed by 0 bases and 0 bases, with 13 bases remaining between them. The CDR3 loop is CASSQEGSTTSTDTQYF. The CDR3 DNA reads as TGTGCCAGCAGCCAAGAAGGTTCGACAACTAGCACAGATACGCAGTATTTT.

The genes are TRBV11-2 and TRBJ2-3; 7 bases line up with TRBD2. The germline CDR1 and CDR2 sequences are SGHAT and FQNNGV. The CDR3 covers 17 residues. V lost 0 bases and J lost 3; bases outside the gene matches: 9. CDR3 loop: CASSLDPLAGVTDTQYF. The CDR3 DNA follows: TGTGCCAGCAGCTTAGATCCCCTCGCGGGAGTGACAGATACGCAGTATTTT.